What follows are 8 T cell receptor beta chains derived from one specimen sequenced in a study of blood T cell repertoires in COVID-19. Measured with immunoSEQ multiplex PCR; TCRdb has only the in-frame clones, and not every one. The sample yields over 75,000 clones, around nine tenths seen once. The sequencing input was peripheral blood. Every receptor here comes from a human donor with COVID-19, enrolled during active disease. The donor label of this sample is uncertain.

Points on this clone: The identical CDR3 is also encoded by other nucleotide sequences in the sample. The gene calls are TRBV5-1 and TRBJ2-5, with 9 positions matching TRBD1. From germline, CDR1 is SGHRS and CDR2 YFSETQ. Germline trimming cut 4 bases from V and 5 bases from J; bases unmatched to any gene: 3. This CDR3 is 13 amino acids long. The CDR3 is CASSLGQGETQYF. Written as DNA, the CDR3 is TGCGCCAGCAGCCTGGGACAGGGCGAGACCCAGTACTTC. Full variable domain (missing parts from reference TRBV5-1 and TRBJ2-5): KAGVTQTPRYLIKTRGQQVTLSCSPISGHRSVSWYQQTPGQGLQFLFEYFSETQRNKGNFPGRFSGRQFSNSRSEMNVSTLELGDSALYLCASSLGQGETQYFGPGTRLLVL.

J is TRBJ1-2 and V is TRBV6-4; no reliable D call. There are 17 residues in the CDR3. Trimming removed 10 bases from V and 3 bases from J, with 27 bases in between. Germline V lookup: CDR1 MRHNA, CDR2 SNTAGT. The CDR3: CANPLPREPSTHYGYTF. CDR3 nucleotides: TGTGCCAACCCCTTACCCCGGGAACCCTCGACCCACTATGGCTACACCTTC.

V is TRBV24-1 and J is TRBJ2-1; 8 bases line up with TRBD1. The ends lost 0 bases at V and 2 bases at J; junction bases unmatched: 5. Germline-derived CDR1 and CDR2 are KGHDR and SFDVKD. The CDR3 contains 17 residues. CDR3 in DNA: TGTGCCACCAGTGATTTGTACCGGGACAGGACCTACAATGAGCAGTTCTTC. Amino acid sequence: CATSDLYRDRTYNEQFF.

V and J are TRBV7-2 and TRBJ2-7; 10 nucleotides line up with TRBD2. Germline CDR1 SGHTA, CDR2 FQGNSA. With 4 bases clipped from V and 3 bases from J, the junction kept 3 bases outside the gene matches. This CDR3 spans 14 amino acids. The DNA for the CDR3 is TGTGCCAGCAGCTCCGTAGCGGGAGGCTACGAGCAGTACTTC. Amino acids: CASSSVAGGYEQYF.

V is TRBV3-1 (or the pseudogene TRBV3-2) and J is TRBJ1-1; 8 nucleotides align to TRBD1. V lost 5 bases and J lost 4; bases outside the gene matches: 3. There are 13 residues in the CDR3. Germline assignment: CDR1 LGHDT and CDR2 YNNKEL (reference sequence). This CDR3 is CASSSDRGTEAFF. DNA of the CDR3: TGTGCCAGCAGCTCAGACAGGGGCACTGAAGCTTTCTTT.

This chain joins TRBV5-1 and TRBJ2-3; 7 positions agree with TRBD1. CDR1 SGHRS and CDR2 YFSETQ come from the germline V gene. The CDR3 is 14 residues long. V was pared by 1 base and J by 2 bases, with 1 base of the junction left unmatched. CDR3 DNA: TGCGCCAGCAGCTTGACAGGGGACACAGATACGCAGTATTTT. Residues: CASSLTGDTDTQYF.

The CDR3 sequence: CASSFYRGSGANVLTF. The CDR3 region has the DNA TGTGCCAGCAGCTTCTACCGGGGCTCTGGGGCCAACGTCCTGACTTTC. The V gene is TRBV5-4, the J gene TRBJ2-6; D perhaps matches TRBD2 (5 bases). The germline gives CDR1 SGHNT, CDR2 YYREEE (reference sequence). CDR3 length: 16 amino acids. Between the trimmed V and J ends, which lost 2 bases and 0 bases, there was a span of 9 bases.

This chain joins TRBV2 and TRBJ2-1, with D tentatively TRBD2 (5 bases). V gave up 8 bases and J gave up 8 bases, with 13 bases separating them. Germline assignment: CDR1 SNHLY and CDR2 FYNNEI. This CDR3 has 12 amino acids. In DNA form, the CDR3 reads TGTGCCAGCCACCATATGAGGGATGAGCAGTTCTTC. The encoded protein is CASHHMRDEQFF.